This entry concerns a single T cell receptor beta chain. The sample comes from a study of blood T cell repertoires in COVID-19. Generated by immunoSEQ multiplex PCR, the TCRdb table keeps only in-frame clones and is missing some. Seen here are roughly 130,000 clones, about four fifths observed once, and the top ten hold almost 9%. After removal of 7 bases from V and 5 bases from J, the junction contained 6 bases not matched to a gene. Germline V gene sequence: CDR1 ENHRY, CDR2 SYGVKD. The CDR3 contains 13 residues. This clonotype was obtained from a man between 25 and 39 years old with COVID-19, enrolled during active disease. The sequenced material came from peripheral blood. This chain connects TRBV10-3 to TRBJ2-7, with 9 positions matching TRBD2. CDR3 residues: CAITRAGGNEQYF. CDR3 nucleotides: TGTGCCATCACCCGGGCGGGAGGGAACGAGCAGTACTTC.